The 4 T cell receptor beta chains reported below all come from one sample, sequenced in a study of siplizumab effects on memory and regulatory T cells. The repertoire was sequenced with immunoSEQ multiplex PCR; TCRdb's copy has only in-frame clones and lacks some. The table lists 70,000 to 95,000 clones, roughly 93% of them singletons. The source material was CD8+ T cells sorted from blood. The receptor set was obtained from a human donor in good health.

This chain links TRBV25-1 with TRBJ2-1, with TRBD2 matching over 9 bases. V shed 4 bases and J 8 bases; nucleotides not matched to a gene: 15. Germline-derived CDR1 and CDR2 are MGHDK and SYGVNS. CDR3 length: 17 residues. The CDR3: CASSGVPRGRAVHEQFF. DNA of the CDR3: TGTGCCAGCAGTGGAGTTCCGCGCGGGAGGGCTGTCCATGAGCAGTTCTTC.

This chain connects TRBV29-1 to TRBJ2-7; D perhaps matches TRBD1 (5 bases). The V gene lost 6 bases and the J gene lost 5 bases, with 14 bases spanning the gap. CDR3 length: 12 residues. Germline V gene lookup returns CDR1 SQVTM and CDR2 ANQGSEA. The CDR3 spells CSVREGADEQYF. CDR3 DNA sequence: TGCAGCGTACGAGAAGGGGCGGACGAGCAGTACTTC.

The chain is built from TRBV16 and TRBJ2-7, with 10 bases matching TRBD1. Germline CDR1 reads KGHSY; CDR2 reads FQNENV. V shed 6 bases, J shed 5 bases, and the junction held 7 bases outside the gene matches. The CDR3 totals 14 residues. Here the CDR3 reads CASSWDRGSNEQYF. DNA of the CDR3: TGTGCCAGCAGTTGGGACAGGGGATCGAACGAGCAGTACTTC.

J is TRBJ2-7 and V is TRBV4-2; D gene ambiguous. CDR3 size: 15 residues. Germline values: CDR1 LGHNA, CDR2 YNFKEQ. The ends were cut back, 0 bases at V and 5 bases at J, with 14 bases in the middle. The CDR3 loop is CASSQDSLGINEQYF. The CDR3, as DNA: TGTGCCAGCAGCCAAGACTCTCTGGGGATCAACGAGCAGTACTTC.